One T cell receptor (beta chain) is described in this entry. Its specific antigen is unknown. No base quality information exists; no much larger clone differs at one position. Additional DNA sequences in this sample encode the identical CDR3. These data are taken from a study of blood T cell repertoires in COVID-19 (dated by TCRdb to between 2020 and 2021). About the full investigation: The collaborator samples originated in the United States, Italy and Spain and spanned the acute and convalescent phases of COVID-19. Samples were obtained from the ongoing ImmuneRACE study (first 160 participants) and from about 1,300 subjects provided by 6 global collaborators. Subjects who had been exposed to COVID-19, were actively infected with it, or had recovered from it provided the deeply sampled blood TCRbeta repertoires that made up the dataset. The prospective study material was composed of cDNA or gDNA derived from T cells, B-cell-depleted T cells, or PBMCs. A freely available public database, intended as a resource for researchers studying the immune response to SARS-CoV-2, is where the repertoires were released. Where available, HLA class I and class II types were obtained from metadata supplied by the sample provider rather than from assay-based typing. The sample metadata nearly always contained a de-identified subject ID, COVID-19 status, age in years and sex.

Enrolling through a virtual design, the prospective study's participants ranged in age from roughly 18 to 95 years and lived across some 23 United States geographic areas. To assign participants to cohorts, the prospective study relied on clinical history that participants themselves reported in a screening survey and a study questionnaire. In the prospective study, mobile phlebotomists collected whole blood, serum and a nasopharyngeal or oropharyngeal swab from each participant. Over an approximately 2-month period, participants in the prospective study had the option of providing additional blood draws and questionnaires. Before DNA extraction, blood samples from the prospective study were shipped at room temperature or frozen. V gives up 0 bases and J gives up 8 bases, and the segment between their germline ends measures 7 bases. From the cysteine through the phenylalanine, the CDR3 covers 12 amino acids. Only the CDR3 DNA is retained, 36 bases long and in frame from the first base. Via the germline V gene (reference sequence), CDR1 is LGHDT and CDR2 YNNKEL.

TCRbeta CDR3 regions were amplified from genomic DNA by means of the immunoSEQ Assay, a bias-controlled multiplex PCR. Under the source paper's analysis protocol: Within the assay, amplification of reference gene primers was used to estimate how many nucleated cells each sample contained. Sequence reads were collapsed and filtered to measure the absolute abundance of every unique TCRbeta CDR3 rearrangement. For each sample, productive Simpson clonality was calculated as the square root of Simpson's diversity index across productive rearrangements. Here the immuneACCESS table is served through TCRdb, limited to in-frame sequences with V and J called. Missing clones are a known gap in these copies; in checked studies unresolved V genes cover under half, and the rest lacks a known reason. That table is the source of V, J and clone size, and D and trimming were worked out from the DNA. The sample records hundreds of thousands of clones, about 81% of which are singletons. The ten most abundant clones make up roughly 4% of the sample.

On the study overall, not on this receptor specifically: How much clinical and demographic metadata was included differed by source and by participant, and the metadata was provided uncurated.

The source material was PBMCs or T cells enriched from blood (not recorded which). The receptor comes from a young man with acute COVID-19. The receptor chain draws on TRBV3-1 (or the pseudogene TRBV3-2) and TRBJ1-2, with the D segment identity uncertain. The DNA sequence follows: TGTGCCAGCAGCCAAGACGGCGGGGGCTACACCTTC. Translated, it reads CASSQDGGGYTF.